The sequence of this T cell receptor beta chain was determined in a study of cytomegalovirus exposure and HLA in healthy donors. Overall study context: Within an early data release were about 85 million unique TCRs drawn from HLA-typed donors.

In the PCR, 60 Vbeta and 13 Jbeta primers were used. Sequencing was performed with immunoSEQ multiplex PCR; in TCRdb, only in-frame clones are kept and a portion is missing. The data contain around 150,000 clones, around 76% of them seen just once; the ten biggest clones take up roughly 2.8%. Germline CDR1 and CDR2: MNHNY and SVGAGI (reference sequence). V was pared by 6 bases and J by 5 bases, with 14 bases of the junction left unmatched. CDR3 length equals 16 residues. Healthy donors of bone marrow made up the group. The chain uses TRBV6-6 and TRBJ2-5, with 8 bases that match TRBD2. The sequenced material came from PBMCs. The clonotype originates from a male donor in good health and CMV-seronegative. The CDR3 here is CASRAGLAGSGETQYF. The CDR3 DNA follows: TGTGCCAGCAGGGCCGGGTTAGCGGGGAGCGGGGAGACCCAGTACTTC.